This TCR beta chain was captured by sequencing in a study of shared clonotypes between healthy human individuals. Study in general: There were three CD4 naive, three CD4 memory, two CD8 naive and one CD8 memory plates per donor. General study results and limits: A handful of donors shared 4.5% to 6.5% of their naive CD4 clonotypes.

Donors comprised healthy HIV-negative adults lacking recent acute infections or vaccinations. V was cut by 2 bases and J by 1 base, with 3 bases left in between. The length of the CDR3 is 12 residues. Germline values: CDR1 GTSNPN, CDR2 SVGIG (reference sequence). On this clone: Its antigen is currently unknown.

Profiling relied on immunoSEQ multiplex PCR, and the TCRdb table lists in-frame clones only, not all of them. The sample lists approximately 1,500,000 clones, more than 95% occurring once. Sequencing was carried out using naive CD4+ T cells sorted from blood. Described subset: CD45RA+ positively selected. V and J are TRBV30 and TRBJ1-3; D call uncertain. The clonotype comes from a man aged 25 to 45 in good health. The CDR3 region is CAWSMSGNTIYF. CDR3 bases: TGTGCCTGGAGTATGTCTGGAAACACCATATATTTT.